A single sample gave rise to the 22 T cell receptor beta chains below, sequenced in a study of PD-1 and CTLA-4 blockade in melanoma. Here immunoSEQ multiplex PCR was the method, and the copy in TCRdb shows in-frame clones only, minus some. The table lists around 16,000 clones, around three quarters of them singletons. Sequenced here: CD8+ T cells from peripheral blood, sampled from a patient given anti-PD-1 treatment. Receptors were obtained from a human donor with melanoma.

There are a few counts of this clone. This chain joins TRBV12-5 and TRBJ1-6; 7 bases line up with TRBD1. CDR1 is LGHNT, CDR2 FRNRAP, per germline. The CDR3 runs to 18 residues. Trimming cost V 0 bases and J 7 bases; bases outside gene matches: 12. The CDR3 nucleotides are TGTGCTAGTGGTTTGGTCACCGCAACTGACAGGGTGAATTCACCCCTCCACTTT. This codes for CASGLVTATDRVNSPLHF.

The chain is built from TRBV19 and TRBJ2-2; D is undetermined. The germline CDR1 and CDR2 sequences are LNHDA and SQIVND (reference sequence). V lost 7 bases and J lost 1, with 10 bases in between. The CDR3 contains 14 residues. CDR3 residues: CASNPPRNTGELFF. The CDR3 DNA is TGTGCCAGTAATCCCCCTCGGAACACCGGGGAGCTGTTTTTT.

This chain connects TRBV13 to TRBJ2-2; D is undetermined. CDR1 is PRHDT and CDR2 is FYEKMQ in the germline V gene (reference sequence). With 1 base removed from V and 8 bases from J, the gap between germline ends came to 5 bases. The CDR3 runs 12 residues. CDR3 residues: CASSLELGELFF. CDR3 bases: TGTGCCAGCAGCTTAGAGCTAGGGGAGCTGTTTTTT. Full variable domain (remainder filled in from reference TRBV13 and TRBJ2-2): AAGVIQSPRHLIKEKRETATLKCYPIPRHDTVYWYQQGPGQDPQFLISFYEKMQSDKGSIPDRFSAQQFSDYHSELNMSSLELGDSALYFCASSLELGELFFGEGSRLTVL.

This clone has a handful of counts. This same CDR3 is encoded by further DNA sequences in the sample. V usage is TRBV5-1 and J usage is TRBJ1-6; 7 bases are a match to TRBD1. V lost 0 bases, J lost 6 bases, and 3 bases stayed unmatched. Germline assignment: CDR1 SGHRS and CDR2 YFSETQ. This CDR3 is 15 amino acids long. CDR3 sequence: CASSLGGTANSPLHF. In DNA form, the CDR3 reads TGCGCCAGCAGCTTGGGGGGGACAGCTAATTCACCCCTCCACTTT.

Of note for this clone: This sample also contains other DNA sequences that code for the same CDR3. The CDR3 DNA sequence: TGCGCCAGCAGCCAAGTGGGAAACACCGGGGAGCTGTTTTTT. Translated, it gives CASSQVGNTGELFF. This chain links TRBV4-1 with TRBJ2-2; D ambiguous. CDR1 and CDR2 from the germline V gene are MGHRA and YSYEKL. The CDR3 is 14 residues long. V shed 1 base and J shed 2 bases, with 5 bases lying between them.

This chain uses TRBV29-1 with TRBJ1-3; TRBD1 matches at 8 bases. CDR3 length equals 14 residues. Germline V gives CDR1 SQVTM, CDR2 ANQGSEA. The V and J ends lost 5 bases and 4 bases, in that order; junction bases with no gene match: 7. Here the CDR3 reads CSVSDRVFGNTIYF. DNA of the CDR3: TGCAGCGTTTCGGACAGGGTATTCGGAAACACCATATATTTT. Using reference TRBV29-1 and TRBJ1-3 for the parts outside the CDR3, the full variable domain is SAVISQKPSRDICQRGTSLTIQCQVDSQVTMMFWYRQQPGQSLTLIATANQGSEATYESGFVIDKFPISRPNLTFSTLTVSNMSPEDSSIYLCSVSDRVFGNTIYFGEGSWLTVV.

This clone appeared once. The chain couples TRBV27 to TRBJ2-5, with D tentatively TRBD1 (6 bases). Germline CDR1 MNHEY, CDR2 SMNVEV (reference sequence). Trimming pared 7 bases from V and 5 bases from J, leaving 17 bases between. The CDR3 has 14 residues. The CDR3 bases are TGTGCCAGCAAAGTGCCAGGGGCGCAGGAGACCCAGTACTTC. Protein product: CASKVPGAQETQYF.

The chain links TRBV6-5 to TRBJ1-4; D unresolved. CDR1 MNHEY and CDR2 SVGAGI come from the germline V gene. This CDR3 is 14 amino acids long. The V gene lost 6 bases and the J gene lost 5 bases, with 13 bases spanning the gap. In DNA form, the CDR3 reads TGTGCCAGCAGGGGCGTCAGCTCAAATGAAAAACTGTTTTTT. Amino acids: CASRGVSSNEKLFF.

J is TRBJ2-7 and V is TRBV27; D tentatively fits TRBD1 or TRBD2 (5 bases each). V shed 0 bases and J shed 4 bases, with 7 bases lying between them. The CDR3 consists of 13 residues. CDR1 and CDR2 from the germline V gene are MNHEY and SMNVEV (reference sequence). CDR3 protein: CASSLSGDYEQYF. The CDR3 coding sequence is TGTGCCAGCAGTTTATCGGGGGATTACGAGCAGTACTTC.

The rearrangement uses TRBV4-1 and TRBJ2-7; 7 bases are shared with TRBD1. Losses at the gene ends were 4 bases for V and 2 bases for J; bases not matched to a gene: 5. Germline V CDR1 and CDR2: MGHRA, YSYEKL. This CDR3 spans 14 amino acids. The chain's CDR3 is CASSPRQGPYEQYF. CDR3 in DNA: TGCGCCAGCAGCCCCCGACAGGGACCCTACGAGCAGTACTTC.

The chain employs TRBV12-5 and TRBJ2-3; D is unclear. Germline V gene lookup returns CDR1 LGHNT and CDR2 FRNRAP. This CDR3 has 16 residues. Trimming took off 3 bases at V and 3 bases at J, with 16 bases between the two ends. Here the CDR3 reads CASGFILQRGTDTQYF. CDR3 DNA sequence: TGTGCTAGTGGTTTTATCCTGCAGAGAGGAACAGATACGCAGTATTTT.

The V and J genes are TRBV5-5 and TRBJ2-7; D is tentatively TRBD1 or TRBD2 (5 bases each). Germline loops: CDR1 SGHKS, CDR2 YYEKEE (reference sequence). The V end lost 1 base, the J end lost 6 bases, and 17 bases lay between the germline ends. This CDR3 is built from 15 residues. DNA for the CDR3: TGTGCCAGCAGCTTGTATTATGAGGGGTTGGCCGAGCAGTACTTC. Amino acid sequence: CASSLYYEGLAEQYF.

The chain is built from TRBV7-2 and TRBJ1-2; no firm D call. V lost 1 base and J lost 4, with 13 bases in between. This CDR3 has 15 residues. Germline-derived CDR1 and CDR2 are SGHTA and FQGNSA. The CDR3 DNA follows: TGTGCCAGCAGCTTAGAACCCGGTGCTAGCTATGGCTACACCTTC. Translating it yields CASSLEPGASYGYTF.

The chain links TRBV6-2 or TRBV6-3 to TRBJ2-5; 9 positions match TRBD2. The germline V gene has CDR1 MNHEY and CDR2 SVGEGT. CDR3 length: 16 residues. V trimming: 5 bases; J trimming: 5 bases; junction bases outside the gene matches: 12. CDR3 sequence reads: CASSPGRGGAGETQYF. CDR3 nucleotide sequence: TGTGCCAGCAGTCCAGGGCGCGGGGGGGCCGGCGAGACCCAGTACTTC.

The genes are TRBV27 and TRBJ2-2; no clear D. V lost 0 bases to trimming and J lost 3 bases, with 5 bases between them. Per the germline V gene, CDR1 is MNHEY and CDR2 is SMNVEV (reference sequence). This CDR3 is 14 amino acids long. The CDR3 nucleotides are TGTGCCAGCAGTTTATCGATGCACACCGGGGAGCTGTTTTTT. This translates into CASSLSMHTGELFF.

The V and J genes are TRBV21-1 and TRBJ2-1; no check of the table's D call, TRBD2, against the DNA was made. TRBV21-1 is reported as a pseudogene. CDR3 size: 20 residues. This chain's CDR3 is CASSKDAGLAEGRVYNEQFF. For the CDR3, the DNA is TGTGCCAGCAGCAAAGATGCCGGACTAGCGGAGGGGAGGGTCTACAATGAGCAGTTCTTC.

This clone was detected once. The chain carries TRBV4-1 and TRBJ1-2; weak D call: TRBD1 (5 bases). In germline, CDR1 is MGHRA, CDR2 YSYEKL. The length of the CDR3 is 14 residues. V lost 1 base to trimming and J lost 6 bases, with 12 bases between them. The CDR3 sequence is CASSQVGGGDGYTF. The CDR3 DNA reads TGCGCCAGCAGCCAAGTCGGGGGAGGGGATGGCTACACCTTC.

The V call is TRBV2, the J call TRBJ1-2, with a weak D call TRBD1 (5 bases). CDR1 SNHLY and CDR2 FYNNEI come from the germline V gene. V lost 7 bases and J 2 bases, leaving 14 bases between the germline ends. The CDR3 is 14 residues long. Written as DNA, the CDR3 is TGTGCCAGCACCATCCCAGAGGGGAACTATGGCTACACCTTC. It translates to CASTIPEGNYGYTF.

Concerning this clone itself: The CDR3 end shows no conserved phenylalanine or tryptophan, and so a read error is likely. The DNA is omitted, as the CDR3 cannot be located on it reliably, and the CDR3 follows TCRdb's listing. The J gene is TRBJ1-2, the V gene TRBV29-1. The CDR3 is 8 amino acids in total, end residues counted. Germline assignment: CDR1 SQVTM and CDR2 ANQGSEA. CDR3 sequence reads: CTATGIHV.

The chain couples TRBV6-5 to TRBJ1-1, with D perhaps matching TRBD1 (5 bases). V was shortened by 5 bases and J by 5 bases, with 18 bases between the two germline ends. The CDR3 is made up of 15 amino acids. Germline V gene data show CDR1 as MNHEY and CDR2 as SVGAGI. The CDR3: CASSKGRVELTEAFF. For the CDR3, the DNA is TGTGCCAGCAGTAAGGGGAGGGTTGAATTAACTGAAGCTTTCTTT.

In its sample, this clone was seen a few times. This chain links TRBV7-9 with TRBJ2-2; TRBD2 matches 7 bases. Unmatched junction bases numbered 17, after V lost 2 bases and J lost 5 bases. The CDR3 is made up of 19 amino acids. CDR1 is SEHNR, CDR2 FQNEAQ, per germline (reference sequence). CDR3 nucleotide sequence: TGTGCCAGCAGCTTAAGCGGGACTCAGCCTCAAGCGGGGACCGGGGAGCTGTTTTTT. Translated: CASSLSGTQPQAGTGELFF.

The V and J genes are TRBV4-1 and TRBJ1-1; the D gene is possibly TRBD1 (5 bases). Germline V gene data show CDR1 as MGHRA and CDR2 as YSYEKL. The CDR3 has 16 amino acids. The V and J ends lost 2 bases and 3 bases respectively, with 16 bases between them. CDR3 loop: CASSQKWGYFDTEAFF. The CDR3 DNA follows: TGCGCCAGCAGCCAAAAATGGGGGTATTTCGACACTGAAGCTTTCTTT.